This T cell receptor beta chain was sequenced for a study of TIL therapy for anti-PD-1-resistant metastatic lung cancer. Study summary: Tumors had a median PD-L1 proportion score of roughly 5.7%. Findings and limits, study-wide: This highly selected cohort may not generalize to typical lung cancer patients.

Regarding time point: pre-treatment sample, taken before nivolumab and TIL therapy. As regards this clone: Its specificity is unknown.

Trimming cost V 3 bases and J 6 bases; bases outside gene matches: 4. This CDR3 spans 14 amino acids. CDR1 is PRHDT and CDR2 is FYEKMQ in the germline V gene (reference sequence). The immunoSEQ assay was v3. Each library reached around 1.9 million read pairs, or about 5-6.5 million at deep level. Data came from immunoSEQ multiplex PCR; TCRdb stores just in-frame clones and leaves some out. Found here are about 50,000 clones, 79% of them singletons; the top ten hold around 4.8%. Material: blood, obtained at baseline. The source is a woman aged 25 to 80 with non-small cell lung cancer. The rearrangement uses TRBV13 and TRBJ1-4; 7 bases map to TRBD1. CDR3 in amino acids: CASSFAGTDEKLFF. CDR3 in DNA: TGTGCCAGCAGCTTTGCCGGGACAGATGAAAAACTGTTTTTT.